This T cell receptor beta chain emerged from a study of CD4 T cells in relation to SARS-CoV-2 and coronaviruses. Study-level findings and limits: In around two thirds of donors, memory CD4+ clonotypes crossrecognized SARS-CoV-2 and at least one common cold coronavirus spike. Culture-expanded clones reflect memory recall rather than primary priming during culture.

V was clipped by 6 bases and J by 8 bases, with 13 bases between them. The CDR3 consists of 12 residues. The data were produced by immunoSEQ multiplex PCR, yet TCRdb's version contains in-frame clones alone and is incomplete. The sample holds around 11,000 clones, around 87% seen once. This clone was counted once. Its matching antigen is unknown. The chain couples TRBV12-3 or TRBV12-4 to TRBJ1-2; D gene ambiguous. Source material: naive CD4+ T cells from PBMCs. The subset denotes: naive CD4+ T cells isolated by negative enrichment. The origin of this receptor is an adult with COVID-19. The CDR3 loop is CASSLNSRGYTF. As DNA, the CDR3 is TGTGCCAGCAGCCTGAACTCGAGGGGCTACACCTTC.